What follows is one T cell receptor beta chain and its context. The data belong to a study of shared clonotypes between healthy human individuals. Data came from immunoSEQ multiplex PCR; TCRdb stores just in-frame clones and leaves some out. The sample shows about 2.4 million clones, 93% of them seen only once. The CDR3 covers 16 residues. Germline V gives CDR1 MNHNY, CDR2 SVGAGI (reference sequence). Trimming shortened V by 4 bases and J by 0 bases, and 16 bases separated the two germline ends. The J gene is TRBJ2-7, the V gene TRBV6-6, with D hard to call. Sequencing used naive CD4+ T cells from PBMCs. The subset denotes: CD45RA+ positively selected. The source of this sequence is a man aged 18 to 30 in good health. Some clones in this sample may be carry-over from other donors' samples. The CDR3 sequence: CASSSRNGFNSYEQYF. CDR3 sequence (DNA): TGTGCCAGCAGTTCTAGAAACGGGTTTAACTCCTACGAGCAGTACTTC.